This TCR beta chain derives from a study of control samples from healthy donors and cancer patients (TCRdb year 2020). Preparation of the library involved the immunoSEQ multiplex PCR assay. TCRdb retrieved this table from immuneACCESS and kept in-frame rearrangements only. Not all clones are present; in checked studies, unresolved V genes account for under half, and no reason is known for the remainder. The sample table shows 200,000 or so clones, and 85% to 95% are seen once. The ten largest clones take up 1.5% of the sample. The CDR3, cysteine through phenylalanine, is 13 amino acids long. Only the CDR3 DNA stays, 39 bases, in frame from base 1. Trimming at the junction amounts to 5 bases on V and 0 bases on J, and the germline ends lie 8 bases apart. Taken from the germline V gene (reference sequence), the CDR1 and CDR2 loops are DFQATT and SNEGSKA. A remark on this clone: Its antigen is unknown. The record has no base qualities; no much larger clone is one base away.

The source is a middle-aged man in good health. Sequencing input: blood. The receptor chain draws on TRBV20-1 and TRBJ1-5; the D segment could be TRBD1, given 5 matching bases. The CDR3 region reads CSARDSSNQPQHF. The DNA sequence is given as TGCAGTGCTCGTGACAGTAGCAATCAGCCCCAGCATTTT.